This T cell receptor (beta chain) stems from a study of post-analysis software for immune sequencing data. With respect to this clonotype: What it binds is unknown.

TCR beta cDNA libraries had unique molecular identifiers. Each CDR3 protein gets one entry after TCRdb re-called the PCR reads with MiXCR. Of about 770,000 distinct CDR3 sequences in the sample, 46% are singletons; the top ten hold around 4.7%. Germline values: CDR1 SQVTM, CDR2 ANQGSEA. The V gene end was trimmed by 3 bases and the J gene end by 5 bases; junction bases not matched to a gene: 6. The CDR3 is 14 residues long. Overall study results and limits: Normalized Chao1 diversity in multiple sclerosis patients fell significantly below that of controls. In patients, TRBV5-6, TRBV5-1 and TRBV20-1 belonged to five TRBV segments found more frequently than in controls.

The sample comprised blood. The receptor's source is a girl aged 10 to 17 with multiple sclerosis. The V and J genes are TRBV29-1 and TRBJ2-1; 8 bases match TRBD2. This chain's CDR3 is CSVDSGRGHNEQFF. Written as DNA, the CDR3 is TGCAGCGTTGACAGCGGGAGAGGTCACAATGAGCAGTTCTTC.